Presented here are 31 T cell receptor beta chains from one specimen sequenced in a study of T cell responses to AZD1222 COVID-19 vaccine. The protocol was immunoSEQ multiplex PCR, while the TCRdb copy is restricted to in-frame clones and leaves out a portion. Among tens of thousands of clones listed, just over 90% were seen once. This specimen consisted of peripheral blood, obtained 28 days after the second AZD1222 dose. The receptor source for this set is an adult who received the AZD1222 COVID-19 vaccine.

The chain joins TRBV24-1 to TRBJ1-1; D is unresolved. CDR1 is KGHDR, CDR2 SFDVKD, per germline. CDR3 size: 13 residues. The V gene lost 6 bases and the J gene lost 0 bases, with 7 bases spanning the gap. The CDR3 loop reads CATSMGLNTEAFF. The CDR3 coding sequence is TGTGCCACCAGTATGGGTTTGAACACTGAAGCTTTCTTT.

This clone occurred a few times. The chain is built from TRBV5-1 and TRBJ1-1; D gene ambiguous. CDR3 length: 12 residues. The V end was cut by 4 bases, the J end by 8 bases, with 12 bases between. CDR1 SGHRS and CDR2 YFSETQ come from the germline V gene. CDR3 sequence (DNA): TGCGCCAGCAGCGCCGGGCGGGGAGAAGCTTTCTTT. Its protein product is CASSAGRGEAFF.

This chain uses TRBV28 with TRBJ1-3; D is undetermined. Looked up from germline, CDR1 is MDHEN and CDR2 is SYDVKM. V was trimmed by 5 bases and J by 4 bases, leaving 6 bases between them. There are 12 residues in the CDR3. The DNA for the CDR3 is TGTGCCAGCAGTCCCTTAGGAAACACCATATATTTT. Encoded protein: CASSPLGNTIYF.

The genes are TRBV2 and TRBJ1-3; no clear D. The V gene lost 5 bases and the J gene lost 4 bases, with 9 bases spanning the gap. The CDR3 has 13 amino acids. The germline V gene has CDR1 SNHLY and CDR2 FYNNEI. DNA of the CDR3: TGTGCCAGCAGTCAGTTGTCAGGAAACACCATATATTTT. As protein: CASSQLSGNTIYF.

This clone was counted a single time. CDR3 protein: CATSDSRTGEGYTF. CDR3 bases: TGTGCCACCAGTGATTCGAGGACAGGGGAAGGCTACACCTTC. The V call is TRBV24-1, the J call TRBJ1-2, with 9 bases fitting TRBD1. V shed 2 bases and J 8 bases; nucleotides not matched to a gene: 5. Germline V gives CDR1 KGHDR, CDR2 SFDVKD. The CDR3 has 14 residues.

The rearrangement links TRBV19 to TRBJ2-2; the D is unclear. Germline V gene lookup returns CDR1 LNHDA and CDR2 SQIVND (reference sequence). The CDR3 consists of 16 residues. V was shortened by 7 bases and J by 4 bases, with 19 bases between the two germline ends. The chain's CDR3 is CASKYDHASGTGELFF. CDR3 DNA sequence: TGTGCCAGTAAATATGACCATGCCTCGGGCACCGGGGAGCTGTTTTTT. Drawing the rest from reference TRBV19 and TRBJ2-2, the complete variable domain is DGGITQSPKYLFRKEGQNVTLSCEQNLNHDAMYWYRQDPGQGLRLIYYSQIVNDFQKGDIAEGYSVSREKKESFPLTVTSAQKNPTAFYLCASKYDHASGTGELFFGEGSRLTVL.

The chain has TRBV7-9 and TRBJ1-1, with 11 bases that match TRBD1. The V gene end was trimmed by 5 bases and the J gene end by 12 bases; junction bases not matched to a gene: 11. CDR3 length: 14 amino acids. Germline CDR1 reads SEHNR; CDR2 reads FQNEAQ (reference sequence). Written as DNA, the CDR3 is TGTGCCAGCAGCCCCCGTAGGACAGGGGGCGCGACTTTCTTT. This sequence encodes CASSPRRTGGATFF.

This chain uses TRBV18 with TRBJ1-5, with a possible D match to TRBD1 (6 bases). This CDR3 region has 15 residues. Trimming took 1 base from V and 11 from J, leaving 18 bases between them. Germline values: CDR1 KGHSH, CDR2 LQKENI. CDR3 DNA sequence: TGTGCCAGCTCACCACGGGACACAGAATGGAGGGCCCAGCATTTT. Protein sequence: CASSPRDTEWRAQHF.

The chain recombines TRBV6-5 with TRBJ1-1; TRBD1 is a possible D gene (5 bases). Per germline, CDR1 MNHEY and CDR2 SVGAGI. V gave up 8 bases and J gave up 5 bases, with 18 bases separating them. The CDR3 totals 14 residues. For the CDR3, the DNA is TGTGCCAGCTATGTCGGGGCCTTAGGGACTGAAGCTTTCTTT. It specifies CASYVGALGTEAFF.

This chain connects TRBV5-6 to TRBJ1-5; D is uncertain. In germline, CDR1 is SGHDT, CDR2 YYEEEE. The CDR3 extends over 14 amino acids. The ends were cut back, 0 bases at V and 3 bases at J, with 7 bases in the middle. DNA for the CDR3: TGTGCCAGCAGCTTGGTCGGTATCAATCAGCCCCAGCATTTT. Residues: CASSLVGINQPQHF. The full variable domain, its missing parts supplied by reference TRBV5-6 and TRBJ1-5, is DAGVTQSPTHLIKTRGQQVTLRCSPKSGHDTVSWYQQALGQGPQFIFQYYEEEERQRGNFPDRFSGHQFPNYSSELNVNALLLGDSALYLCASSLVGINQPQHFGDGTRLSIL.

The V gene is TRBV7-8, the J gene TRBJ2-1, with 10 nucleotides matching TRBD2. This CDR3 spans 18 amino acids. In germline, CDR1 is SGHVS, CDR2 FQNEAQ. The V segment lost 1 base and the J segment 0 bases; nucleotides outside the gene matches: 6. In DNA, the CDR3 is TGTGCCAGCAGCTTAGGGCTAGCGGGGGCCATCTCCTACAATGAGCAGTTCTTC. Translated: CASSLGLAGAISYNEQFF.

The V and J genes are TRBV7-2 and TRBJ1-2; possible D gene TRBD1, 6 bases. CDR1 and CDR2 from the germline V gene are SGHTA and FQGNSA. The CDR3 length is 15 residues. V was clipped by 5 bases and J by 0 bases, with 13 bases between them. Written as DNA, the CDR3 is TGTGCCAGCAGCCCGCGGACAGACGCTAACTATGGCTACACCTTC. The encoded protein is CASSPRTDANYGYTF.

The chain links TRBV5-1 to TRBJ1-6, with D tentatively TRBD1 (6 bases). This CDR3 has 13 residues. Trimming left V 4 bases short and J 13 bases short, with 15 bases between. Germline CDR1 is SGHRS and CDR2 is YFSETQ. CDR3 sequence: CASSAGTNPPLHF. DNA for the CDR3: TGCGCCAGCAGCGCCGGGACAAACCCCCCCCTCCACTTT.

This clone was seen only once. The sample has other DNA sequences that encode this CDR3 too. This chain links TRBV19 with TRBJ1-5, with D unresolved. CDR1 and CDR2 (germline): LNHDA, SQIVND (reference sequence). CDR3 length: 14 amino acids. Trimming stripped 3 bases from V and 0 bases from J, with 6 bases between. CDR3 sequence: CASSIRDSNQPQHF. Here the CDR3 DNA reads TGTGCCAGTAGTATTCGGGATAGCAATCAGCCCCAGCATTTT.

J is TRBJ1-5 and V is TRBV6-5; D gene uncertain. Germline-derived CDR1 and CDR2 are MNHEY and SVGAGI. The CDR3 loop spans 13 amino acids. The V gene lost 4 bases and the J gene lost 7 bases, with 11 bases spanning the gap. CDR3 amino acids: CASSSGPGQPQHF. The DNA for the CDR3 is TGTGCCAGCAGTTCTGGACCCGGGCAGCCCCAGCATTTT.

This sequence joins TRBV19 and TRBJ1-5, with 9 nucleotides matching TRBD1. V shed 10 bases, J shed 1 base, and the junction held 5 bases outside the gene matches. The CDR3 is 14 residues long. In germline, CDR1 is LNHDA, CDR2 SQIVND (reference sequence). In DNA, the CDR3 is TGTGCCACCAAGGACAGGGGCAGCAATCAGCCCCAGCATTTT. Its protein is CATKDRGSNQPQHF.

The chain combines TRBV28 with TRBJ2-5; D is ambiguous. CDR1 and CDR2 from the germline V gene are MDHEN and SYDVKM. Trimming stripped 7 bases from V and 0 bases from J, with 12 bases between. CDR3 length: 14 residues. In nucleotides, the CDR3 is TGTGCCAGCAATCCCCGCCGTTACCAAGAGACCCAGTACTTC. It encodes CASNPRRYQETQYF. Combining the CDR3 with reference TRBV28 and TRBJ2-5 gives the whole variable domain DVKVTQSSRYLVKRTGEKVFLECVQDMDHENMFWYRQDPGLGLRLIYFSYDVKMKEKGDIPEGYSVSREKKERFSLILESASTNQTSMYLCASNPRRYQETQYFGPGTRLLVL.

This clone has just one count. This CDR3 is also generated by other DNA sequences in the sample. This chain joins TRBV18 and TRBJ1-5; maybe TRBD1 (6 bases). The V gene's germline CDR1 is KGHSH and CDR2 LQKENI. CDR3 length: 13 residues. The V gene lost 4 bases and the J gene lost 4 bases, with 8 bases spanning the gap. As DNA, the CDR3 is TGTGCCAGCTCACTCGACAGGAATCAGCCCCAGCATTTT. Its protein is CASSLDRNQPQHF.

The chain employs TRBV19 and TRBJ2-5; possible D gene TRBD1, 6 bases. Germline V gene data show CDR1 as LNHDA and CDR2 as SQIVND (reference sequence). Trimming stripped 3 bases from V and 1 base from J, with 21 bases between. The CDR3 loop spans 18 amino acids. CDR3 DNA sequence: TGTGCCAGTAGTATTTTTAGGGGGTGGGATGGATCCCAAGAGACCCAGTACTTC. This translates into CASSIFRGWDGSQETQYF.

The V and J genes are TRBV7-8 and TRBJ1-2, with D possibly being TRBD1 (6 bases). Between the trimmed V and J ends, which lost 0 bases and 7 bases, there was a span of 18 bases. The CDR3 has 16 amino acids. CDR1 and CDR2 (germline): SGHVS, FQNEAQ. The CDR3 spells CASSLASGDNRLGYTF. CDR3 nucleotide sequence: TGTGCCAGCAGCTTAGCGTCCGGGGACAATCGGCTTGGCTACACCTTC.

The chain joins TRBV7-9 to TRBJ1-2; possible D gene TRBD1, 5 bases. V lost 1 base to trimming and J lost 5 bases, with 11 bases between them. The CDR3 loop spans 14 amino acids. Germline V CDR1 and CDR2: SEHNR, FQNEAQ (reference sequence). The CDR3 sequence: CASSLGLGEYGYTF. DNA of the CDR3: TGTGCCAGCAGCTTAGGTCTGGGGGAGTATGGCTACACCTTC.

This clone was counted a few times. This chain joins TRBV7-3 and TRBJ2-2; no firm D call. The germline gives CDR1 SGHTA, CDR2 FQGTGA. V was cut by 5 bases and J by 3 bases, with 4 bases left in between. This CDR3 is 12 amino acids long. The CDR3 region has the DNA TGTGCCAGCAGCGGGGACACCGGGGAGCTGTTTTTT. Translation: CASSGDTGELFF.

The V and J genes are TRBV9 and TRBJ1-5; D possibly corresponds to TRBD1 (6 bases). Trimming took off 3 bases at V and 2 bases at J, with 15 bases between the two ends. Germline CDR1 and CDR2: SGDLS and YYNGEE. The CDR3 loop spans 16 amino acids. The CDR3 here is CASSGAQGKGNQPQHF. The CDR3 bases are TGTGCCAGCAGCGGAGCTCAGGGGAAGGGCAATCAGCCCCAGCATTTT.

J is TRBJ2-3 and V is TRBV7-9; D is uncertain. V lost 4 bases and J 2 bases, leaving 16 bases between the germline ends. Germline V CDR1 and CDR2: SEHNR, FQNEAQ (reference sequence). CDR3 length: 16 amino acids. This CDR3 reads CASSSGLSLVTDTQYF. The CDR3 region has the DNA TGTGCCAGCAGCTCCGGGCTCTCCCTTGTCACAGATACGCAGTATTTT.

The V gene is TRBV28, the J gene TRBJ1-2, with D unresolved. Germline values: CDR1 MDHEN, CDR2 SYDVKM. V lost 6 bases and J lost 8, with 22 bases in between. The CDR3 extends over 15 amino acids. CDR3 amino acids: CASREPLGLLGGYTF. The CDR3 nucleotides are TGTGCCAGCAGAGAGCCCCTGGGCTTACTCGGGGGCTACACCTTC.

The CDR3 bases are TGTGCCACCAGCAGAGACCACTCAACAGGGGACATTCAGTACTTC. Its protein is CATSRDHSTGDIQYF. The V call is TRBV15, the J call TRBJ2-4, with 7 bases identical to TRBD1. CDR3 length equals 15 residues. Germline lookup yields CDR1 LNHNV and CDR2 YYDKDF (reference sequence). Trimming took 0 bases from V and 8 from J; bases not matched to a gene: 7.

The chain combines TRBV28 with TRBJ2-3; no definite D call. The CDR3 is 14 amino acids. The V and J ends lost 3 bases and 0 bases respectively, with 7 bases between them. Germline V gene lookup returns CDR1 MDHEN and CDR2 SYDVKM. The CDR3 coding sequence is TGTGCCAGCAGTTTCTCCCCGAGCACAGATACGCAGTATTTT. Residues: CASSFSPSTDTQYF.

The CDR3 spells CASSLSHSIRELFF. CDR3 bases: TGTGCCAGCAGCTTAAGCCACTCGATCCGGGAGCTGTTTTTT. This rearrangement joins TRBV7-2 to TRBJ2-2; D remains unclear. The germline V gene has CDR1 SGHTA and CDR2 FQGNSA. Trimming took off 2 bases at V and 9 bases at J, with 13 bases between the two ends. This CDR3 contains 14 residues.

The chain combines TRBV4-2 with TRBJ1-2; D is ambiguous. Germline CDR1 LGHNA, CDR2 YNFKEQ. CDR3 length: 14 amino acids. The V end was cut by 0 bases, the J end by 8 bases, with 13 bases between. CDR3 amino acids: CASSQDAAPGGYTF. Here the CDR3 DNA reads TGTGCCAGCAGCCAAGATGCAGCCCCGGGGGGCTACACCTTC.

V usage is TRBV6-5 and J usage is TRBJ1-5; D gene ambiguous. Per the germline V gene, CDR1 is MNHEY and CDR2 is SVGAGI. The V gene lost 3 bases and the J gene lost 2 bases, with 5 bases spanning the gap. The CDR3 is 13 amino acids. The DNA of the CDR3 is TGTGCCAGCAGTTATGGGCGCAATCAGCCCCAGCATTTT. Protein: CASSYGRNQPQHF.

V usage is TRBV14 and J usage is TRBJ2-1; D might be TRBD2 (7 bases). From germline, CDR1 is SGHDN and CDR2 FVKESK. This CDR3 is 15 amino acids long. V was shortened by 4 bases and J by 4 bases, with 14 bases between the two germline ends. The CDR3: CASSLRGGPYNEQFF. CDR3 sequence (DNA): TGTGCCAGCAGCCTAAGGGGGGGCCCGTACAATGAGCAGTTCTTC.